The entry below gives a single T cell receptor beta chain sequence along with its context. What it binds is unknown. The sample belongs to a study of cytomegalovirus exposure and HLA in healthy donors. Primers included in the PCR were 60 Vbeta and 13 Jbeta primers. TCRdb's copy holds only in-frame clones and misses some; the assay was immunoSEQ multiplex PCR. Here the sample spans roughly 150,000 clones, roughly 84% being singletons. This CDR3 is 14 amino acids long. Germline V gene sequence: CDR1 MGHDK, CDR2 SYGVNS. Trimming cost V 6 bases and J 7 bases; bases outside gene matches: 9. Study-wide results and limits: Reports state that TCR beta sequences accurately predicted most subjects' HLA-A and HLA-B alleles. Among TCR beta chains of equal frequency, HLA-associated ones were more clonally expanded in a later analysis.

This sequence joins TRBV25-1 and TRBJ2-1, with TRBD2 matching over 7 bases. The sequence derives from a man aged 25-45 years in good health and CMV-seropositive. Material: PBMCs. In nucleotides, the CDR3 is TGTGCCAGCAGCCCTGGCGGGAGATCAAATGAGCAGTTCTTC. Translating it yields CASSPGGRSNEQFF. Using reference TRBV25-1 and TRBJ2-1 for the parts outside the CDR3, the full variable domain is EADIYQTPRYLVIGTGKKITLECSQTMGHDKMYWYQQDPGMELHLIHYSYGVNSTEKGDLSSESTVSRIRTEHFPLTLESARPSHTSQYLCASSPGGRSNEQFFGPGTRLTVL.